This TCR beta chain emerged from a study of cytomegalovirus exposure and HLA in healthy donors. Study at large: An earlier analysis found around 120 million unique TCR beta sequences from around 180 million T cells. The Caucasian-associated ancestry cluster held about 80% of 300 to 450 genotyped donors.

Whereas donors were nominally healthy upon sampling, unrecorded immune exposures were probable. The V end was cut by 0 bases, the J end by 2 bases, with 11 bases between. The CDR3 covers 17 residues. CDR1 is MGHRA and CDR2 is YSYEKL in the germline V gene. The PCR made use of 60 Vbeta and 13 Jbeta primers. Here immunoSEQ multiplex PCR was the method, and the copy in TCRdb shows in-frame clones only, minus some. The sample has 99,000 or so clones; under 85% are singletons. The chain combines TRBV4-1 with TRBJ1-6; D not certain. The sample was PBMCs. This TCR was sampled from a man between 40 and 49 years old in good health and CMV-seronegative. The CDR3 bases are TGCGCCAGCAGCCAAGATCGTACGGGAACCTATAATTCACCCCTCCACTTT. Its translation is CASSQDRTGTYNSPLHF.